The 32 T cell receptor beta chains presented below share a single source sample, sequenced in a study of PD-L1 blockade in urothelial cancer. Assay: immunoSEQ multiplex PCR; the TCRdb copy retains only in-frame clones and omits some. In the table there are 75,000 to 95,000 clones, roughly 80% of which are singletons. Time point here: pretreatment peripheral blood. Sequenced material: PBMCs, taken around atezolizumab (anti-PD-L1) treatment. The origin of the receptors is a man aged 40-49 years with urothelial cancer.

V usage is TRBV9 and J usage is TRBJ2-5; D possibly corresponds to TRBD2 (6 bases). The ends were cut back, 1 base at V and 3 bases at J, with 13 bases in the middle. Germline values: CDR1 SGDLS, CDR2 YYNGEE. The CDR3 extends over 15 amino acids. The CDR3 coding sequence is TGTGCCAGCAGCGTATCGGGCGGGAACGAAGAGACCCAGTACTTC. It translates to CASSVSGGNEETQYF.

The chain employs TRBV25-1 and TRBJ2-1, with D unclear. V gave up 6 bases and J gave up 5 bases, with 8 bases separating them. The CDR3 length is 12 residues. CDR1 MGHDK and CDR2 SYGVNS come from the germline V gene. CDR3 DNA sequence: TGTGCCAGCAGCTTGACACACAATGAGCAGTTCTTC. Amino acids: CASSLTHNEQFF.

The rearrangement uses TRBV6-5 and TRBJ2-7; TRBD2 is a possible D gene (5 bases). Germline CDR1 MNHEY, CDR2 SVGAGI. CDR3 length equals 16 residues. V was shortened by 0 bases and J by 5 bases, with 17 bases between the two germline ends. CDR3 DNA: TGTGCCAGCAGTTACTCGTTCGGGGTTCGGACGGACGAGCAGTACTTC. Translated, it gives CASSYSFGVRTDEQYF.

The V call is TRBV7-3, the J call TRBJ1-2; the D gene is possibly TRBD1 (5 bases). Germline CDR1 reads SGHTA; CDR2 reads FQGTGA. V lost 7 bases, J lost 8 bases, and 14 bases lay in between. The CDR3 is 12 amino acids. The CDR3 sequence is CASTMGTGGYTF. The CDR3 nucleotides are TGTGCCAGCACTATGGGGACTGGAGGCTACACCTTC.

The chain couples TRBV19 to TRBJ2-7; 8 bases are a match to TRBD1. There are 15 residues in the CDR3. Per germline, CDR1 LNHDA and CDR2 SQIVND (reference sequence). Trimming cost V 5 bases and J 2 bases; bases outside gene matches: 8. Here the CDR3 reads CASSVRDRPPYEQYF. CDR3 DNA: TGTGCCAGTAGTGTCCGGGACAGGCCGCCCTACGAGCAGTACTTC.

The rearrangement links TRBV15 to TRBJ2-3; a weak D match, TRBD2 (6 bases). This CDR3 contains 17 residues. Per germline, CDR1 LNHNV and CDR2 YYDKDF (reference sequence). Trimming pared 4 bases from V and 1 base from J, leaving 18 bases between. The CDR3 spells CATSTAPRPSGTDTQYF. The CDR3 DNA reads TGTGCCACCAGCACTGCACCGCGGCCTAGCGGCACAGATACGCAGTATTTT.

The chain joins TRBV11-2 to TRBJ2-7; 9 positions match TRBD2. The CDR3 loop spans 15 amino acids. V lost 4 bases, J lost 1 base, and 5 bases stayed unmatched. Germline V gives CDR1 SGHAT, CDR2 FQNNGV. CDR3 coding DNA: TGTGCCAGCAGCTCTATAGCGGGAGCATCCTACGAGCAGTACTTC. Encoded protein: CASSSIAGASYEQYF.

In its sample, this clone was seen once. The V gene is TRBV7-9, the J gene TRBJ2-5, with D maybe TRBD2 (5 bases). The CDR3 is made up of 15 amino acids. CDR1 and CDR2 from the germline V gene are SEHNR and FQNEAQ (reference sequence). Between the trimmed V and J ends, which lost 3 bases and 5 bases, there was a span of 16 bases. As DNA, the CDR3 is TGTGCCAGCAGCTTCTCTTCAAGCCGGGATGAGACCCAGTACTTC. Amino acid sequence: CASSFSSSRDETQYF.

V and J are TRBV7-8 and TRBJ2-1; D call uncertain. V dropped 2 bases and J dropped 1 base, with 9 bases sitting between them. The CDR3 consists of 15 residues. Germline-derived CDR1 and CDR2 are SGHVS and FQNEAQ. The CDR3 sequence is CASSLLRLSYNEQFF. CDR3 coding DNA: TGTGCCAGCAGCTTACTCAGGTTATCCTACAATGAGCAGTTCTTC.

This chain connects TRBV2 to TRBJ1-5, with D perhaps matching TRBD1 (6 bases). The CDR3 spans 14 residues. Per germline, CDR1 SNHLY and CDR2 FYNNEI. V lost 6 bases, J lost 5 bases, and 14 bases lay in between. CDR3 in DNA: TGTGCCAGCAGCGAACAGGGTTGGGATCAGCCCCAGCATTTT. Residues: CASSEQGWDQPQHF.

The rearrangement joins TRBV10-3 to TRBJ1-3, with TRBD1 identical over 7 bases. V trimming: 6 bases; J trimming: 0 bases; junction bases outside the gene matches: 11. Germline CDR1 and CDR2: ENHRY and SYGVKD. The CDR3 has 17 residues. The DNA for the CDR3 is TGTGCCATCAGAGGGGACAGCCGTTTAAGCTCTGGAAACACCATATATTTT. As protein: CAIRGDSRLSSGNTIYF.

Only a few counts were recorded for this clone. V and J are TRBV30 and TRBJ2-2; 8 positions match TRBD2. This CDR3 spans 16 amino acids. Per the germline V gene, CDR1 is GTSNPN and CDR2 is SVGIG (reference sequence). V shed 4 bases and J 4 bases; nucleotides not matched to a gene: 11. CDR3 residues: CAWMSGTRTLTGELFF. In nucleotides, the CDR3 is TGTGCCTGGATGAGCGGGACTAGGACTCTCACCGGGGAGCTGTTTTTT.

The DNA of the CDR3 is TGTGCCAGCATTGGACCCGGGGCTGGAAACACCATATATTTT. Protein sequence: CASIGPGAGNTIYF. The chain links TRBV6-5 to TRBJ1-3, with unresolved D. From germline, CDR1 is MNHEY and CDR2 SVGAGI. This CDR3 contains 14 residues. V was clipped by 7 bases and J by 2 bases, with 12 bases between them.

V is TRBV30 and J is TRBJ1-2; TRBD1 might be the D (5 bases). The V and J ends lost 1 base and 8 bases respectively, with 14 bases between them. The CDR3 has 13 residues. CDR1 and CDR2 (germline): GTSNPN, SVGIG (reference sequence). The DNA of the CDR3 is TGTGCCTGGAGTGAGCAGGGCTCTACGGGCTACACCTTC. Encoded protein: CAWSEQGSTGYTF.

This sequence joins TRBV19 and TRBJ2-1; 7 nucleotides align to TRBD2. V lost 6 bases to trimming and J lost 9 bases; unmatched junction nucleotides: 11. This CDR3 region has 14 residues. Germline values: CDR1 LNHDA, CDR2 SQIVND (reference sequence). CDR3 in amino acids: CASSPKREWGEQFF. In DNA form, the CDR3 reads TGTGCCAGTAGCCCTAAGCGGGAATGGGGTGAGCAGTTCTTC.

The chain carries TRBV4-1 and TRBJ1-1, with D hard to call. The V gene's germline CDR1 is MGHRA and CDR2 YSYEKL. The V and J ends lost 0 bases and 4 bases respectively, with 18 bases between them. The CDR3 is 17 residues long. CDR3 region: CASSQDGTPGVVTEAFF. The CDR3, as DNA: TGCGCCAGCAGCCAAGATGGAACGCCAGGTGTAGTCACTGAAGCTTTCTTT.

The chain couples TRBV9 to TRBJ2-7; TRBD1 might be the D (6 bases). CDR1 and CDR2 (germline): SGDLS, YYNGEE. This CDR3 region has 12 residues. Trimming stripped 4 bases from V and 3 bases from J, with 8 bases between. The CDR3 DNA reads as TGTGCCAGCAGCCTGGACAGCTACGAGCAGTACTTC. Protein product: CASSLDSYEQYF.

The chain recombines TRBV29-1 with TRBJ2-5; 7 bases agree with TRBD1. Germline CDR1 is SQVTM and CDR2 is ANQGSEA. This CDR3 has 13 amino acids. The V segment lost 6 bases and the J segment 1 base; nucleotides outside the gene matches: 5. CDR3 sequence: CSVARDSQETQYF. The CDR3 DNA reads TGCAGCGTAGCCAGGGACAGCCAAGAGACCCAGTACTTC.

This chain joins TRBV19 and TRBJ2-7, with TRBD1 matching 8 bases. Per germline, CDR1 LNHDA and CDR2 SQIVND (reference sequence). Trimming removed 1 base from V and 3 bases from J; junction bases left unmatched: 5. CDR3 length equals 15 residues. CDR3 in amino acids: CASSIAAGGGYEQYF. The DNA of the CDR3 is TGTGCCAGTAGTATAGCGGCAGGGGGCGGCTACGAGCAGTACTTC.

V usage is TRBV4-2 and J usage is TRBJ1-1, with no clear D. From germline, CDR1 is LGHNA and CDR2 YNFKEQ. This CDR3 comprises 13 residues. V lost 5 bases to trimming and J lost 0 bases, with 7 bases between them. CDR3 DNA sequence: TGTGCCAGCAGCGTAGCAGTGAACACTGAAGCTTTCTTT. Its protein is CASSVAVNTEAFF.

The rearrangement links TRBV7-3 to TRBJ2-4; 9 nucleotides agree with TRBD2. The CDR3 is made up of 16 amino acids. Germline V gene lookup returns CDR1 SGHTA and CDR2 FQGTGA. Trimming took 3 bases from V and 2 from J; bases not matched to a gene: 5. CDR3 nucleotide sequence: TGTGCCAGCAGCTTTGATAGCGGGAGTACCAAAAACATTCAGTACTTC. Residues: CASSFDSGSTKNIQYF.

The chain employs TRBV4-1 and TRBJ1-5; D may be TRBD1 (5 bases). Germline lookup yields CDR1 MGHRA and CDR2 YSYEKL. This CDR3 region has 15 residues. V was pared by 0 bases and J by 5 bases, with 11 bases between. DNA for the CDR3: TGCGCCAGCAGCCAAGAAGGGCAGGGCCATCAGCCCCAGCATTTT. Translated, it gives CASSQEGQGHQPQHF.

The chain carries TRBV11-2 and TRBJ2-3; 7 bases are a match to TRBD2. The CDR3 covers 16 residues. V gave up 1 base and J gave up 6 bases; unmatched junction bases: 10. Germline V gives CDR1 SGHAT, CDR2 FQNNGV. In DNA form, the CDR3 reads TGTGCCAGCAGCTTAGCCGCGGGGGTTGCGTCCGATACGCAGTATTTT. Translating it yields CASSLAAGVASDTQYF.

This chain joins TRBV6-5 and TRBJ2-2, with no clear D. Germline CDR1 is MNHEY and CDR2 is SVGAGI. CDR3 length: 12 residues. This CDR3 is CSTRSGTGELFF. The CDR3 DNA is TGTTCCACTCGATCGGGTACCGGGGAGCTGTTTTTT.

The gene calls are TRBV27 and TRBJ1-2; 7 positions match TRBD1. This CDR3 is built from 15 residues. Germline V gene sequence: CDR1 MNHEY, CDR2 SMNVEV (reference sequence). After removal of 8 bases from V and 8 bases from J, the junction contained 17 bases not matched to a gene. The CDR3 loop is CASRRGGAVSRGYTF. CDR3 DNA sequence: TGTGCCAGCCGCCGAGGGGGCGCCGTATCTAGAGGCTACACCTTC.

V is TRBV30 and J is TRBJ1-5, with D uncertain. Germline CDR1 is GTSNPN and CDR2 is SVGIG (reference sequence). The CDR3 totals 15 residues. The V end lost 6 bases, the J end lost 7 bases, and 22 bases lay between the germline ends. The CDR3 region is CACEEGGLERQPQHF. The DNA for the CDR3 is TGTGCCTGTGAGGAGGGAGGCCTTGAGAGGCAGCCCCAGCATTTT. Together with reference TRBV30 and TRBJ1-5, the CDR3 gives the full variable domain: SQTIHQWPATLVQPVGSPLSLECTVEGTSNPNLYWYRQAAGRGLQLLFYSVGIGQISSEVPQNLSASRPQDRQFILSSKKLLLSDSGFYLCACEEGGLERQPQHFGDGTRLSIL.

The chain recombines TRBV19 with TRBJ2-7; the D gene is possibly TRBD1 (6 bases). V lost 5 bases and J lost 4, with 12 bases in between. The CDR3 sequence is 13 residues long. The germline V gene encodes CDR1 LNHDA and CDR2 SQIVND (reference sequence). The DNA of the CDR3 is TGTGCCAGTAGTCGCGTGACAGGTTACGAGCAGTACTTC. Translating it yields CASSRVTGYEQYF.

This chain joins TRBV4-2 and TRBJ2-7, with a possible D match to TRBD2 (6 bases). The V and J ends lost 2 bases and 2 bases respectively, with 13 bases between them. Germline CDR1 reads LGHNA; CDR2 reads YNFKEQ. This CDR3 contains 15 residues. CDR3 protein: CASSQSTSSTYEQYF. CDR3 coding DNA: TGTGCCAGCAGCCAAAGCACTAGCAGTACCTACGAGCAGTACTTC.

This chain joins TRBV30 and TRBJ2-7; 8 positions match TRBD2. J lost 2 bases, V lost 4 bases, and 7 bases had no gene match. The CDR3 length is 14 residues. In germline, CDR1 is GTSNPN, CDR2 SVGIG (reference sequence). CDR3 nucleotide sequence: TGTGCCTGGAAAAGTAGCGGGATTACCTACGAGCAGTACTTC. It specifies CAWKSSGITYEQYF.

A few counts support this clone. CDR3 coding DNA: TGTGCCAGCAGTTACGAGGGGACACCCTCCTACGAGCAGTACTTC. It specifies CASSYEGTPSYEQYF. The gene calls are TRBV6-6 and TRBJ2-7; D perhaps matches TRBD1 (6 bases). CDR3 length: 15 amino acids. Germline CDR1 MNHNY, CDR2 SVGAGI (reference sequence). V was pared by 2 bases and J by 0 bases, with 11 bases between.

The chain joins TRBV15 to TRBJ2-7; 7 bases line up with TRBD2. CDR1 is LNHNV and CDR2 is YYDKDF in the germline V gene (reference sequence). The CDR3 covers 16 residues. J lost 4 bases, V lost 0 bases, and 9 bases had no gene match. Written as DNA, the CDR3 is TGTGCCACCAGCAGAGACCGGTTTGGCGGGAGATACGAGCAGTACTTC. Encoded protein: CATSRDRFGGRYEQYF.

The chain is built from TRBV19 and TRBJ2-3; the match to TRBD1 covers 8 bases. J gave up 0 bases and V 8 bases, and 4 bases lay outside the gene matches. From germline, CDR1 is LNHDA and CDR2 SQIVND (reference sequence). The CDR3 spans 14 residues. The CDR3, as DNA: TGTGCCAGTGCCCGGACAGGGAGCACAGATACGCAGTATTTT. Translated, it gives CASARTGSTDTQYF.